The source of this TCR beta chain is a study of blood T cell repertoires in COVID-19. At the level of the study: There were acute and convalescent COVID-19 samples, and they came from the United States, Italy and Spain. PBMCs, B-cell-depleted T cells, or T cells provided the cDNA or gDNA that made up the material.

Methods used by the authors: Amplifying reference gene primers gave estimates of nucleated cell counts. TCRdb's copy holds only in-frame clones and misses some; the assay was immunoSEQ multiplex PCR. From that table come the V and J calls and clone size; the DNA was used to work out D and trimming. The repertoire holds some 170,000 clones, with 82% as singletons. V gave up 1 base and J gave up 2 bases; unmatched junction bases: 3. Germline CDR1 and CDR2: GTSNPN and SVGIG (reference sequence). The CDR3 has 14 amino acids. This clonotype was obtained from a woman aged 65 to 85 with acute or convalescent COVID-19. The sample taken for sequencing was peripheral blood. This rearrangement joins TRBV30 to TRBJ2-3; 7 bases agree with TRBD2. The chain's CDR3 is CAWSGGGNTDTQYF. As DNA, the CDR3 is TGTGCCTGGAGTGGGGGGGGAAACACAGATACGCAGTATTTT.